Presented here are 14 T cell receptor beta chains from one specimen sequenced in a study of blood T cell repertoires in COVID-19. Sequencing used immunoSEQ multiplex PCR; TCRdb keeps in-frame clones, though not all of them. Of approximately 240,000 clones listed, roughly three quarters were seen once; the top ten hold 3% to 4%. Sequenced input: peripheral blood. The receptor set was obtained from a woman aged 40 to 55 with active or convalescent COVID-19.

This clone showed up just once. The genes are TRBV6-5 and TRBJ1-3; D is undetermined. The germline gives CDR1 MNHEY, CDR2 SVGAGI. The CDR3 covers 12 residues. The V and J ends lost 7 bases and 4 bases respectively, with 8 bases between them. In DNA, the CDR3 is TGTGCCAGCACTTCGGGAGGAAACACCATATATTTT. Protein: CASTSGGNTIYF.

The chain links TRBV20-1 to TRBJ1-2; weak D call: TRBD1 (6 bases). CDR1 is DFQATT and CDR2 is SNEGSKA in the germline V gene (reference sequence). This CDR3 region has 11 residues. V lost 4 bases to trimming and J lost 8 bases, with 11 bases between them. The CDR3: CSATTTGGYTF. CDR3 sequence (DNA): TGCAGTGCTACTACAACAGGGGGCTACACCTTC.

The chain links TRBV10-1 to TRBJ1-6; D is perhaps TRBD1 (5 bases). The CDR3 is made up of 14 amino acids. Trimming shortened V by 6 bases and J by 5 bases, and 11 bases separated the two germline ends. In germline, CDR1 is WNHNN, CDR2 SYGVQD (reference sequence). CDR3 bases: TGCGCCAGCAGCCTCCAGGGTAATAATTCACCCCTCCACTTT. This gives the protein CASSLQGNNSPLHF.

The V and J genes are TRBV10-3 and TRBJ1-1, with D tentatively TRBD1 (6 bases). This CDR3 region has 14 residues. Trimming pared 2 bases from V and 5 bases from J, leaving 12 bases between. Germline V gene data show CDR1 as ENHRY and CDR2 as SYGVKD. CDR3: CAISEIERGTEAFF. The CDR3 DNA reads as TGTGCCATCAGTGAGATTGAAAGGGGGACTGAAGCTTTCTTT.

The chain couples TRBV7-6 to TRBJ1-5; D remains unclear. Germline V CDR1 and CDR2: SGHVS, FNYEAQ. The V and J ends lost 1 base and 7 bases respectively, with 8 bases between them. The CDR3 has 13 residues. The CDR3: CASSLGRQQPQHF. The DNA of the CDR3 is TGTGCCAGCAGCTTAGGGAGGCAACAGCCCCAGCATTTT.

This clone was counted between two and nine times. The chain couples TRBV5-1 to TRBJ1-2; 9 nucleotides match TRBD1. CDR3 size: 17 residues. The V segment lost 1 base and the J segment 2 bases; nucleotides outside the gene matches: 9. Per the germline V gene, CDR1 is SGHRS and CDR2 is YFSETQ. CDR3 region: CASSLRTGGDANYGYTF. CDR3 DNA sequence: TGCGCCAGCAGCTTGCGCACAGGGGGCGATGCCAACTATGGCTACACCTTC.

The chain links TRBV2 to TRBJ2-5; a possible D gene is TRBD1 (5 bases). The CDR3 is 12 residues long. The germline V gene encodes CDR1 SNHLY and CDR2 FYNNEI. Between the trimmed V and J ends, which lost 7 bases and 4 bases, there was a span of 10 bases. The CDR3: CASKRGVETQYF. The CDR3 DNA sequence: TGTGCCAGCAAAAGGGGCGTAGAGACCCAGTACTTC.

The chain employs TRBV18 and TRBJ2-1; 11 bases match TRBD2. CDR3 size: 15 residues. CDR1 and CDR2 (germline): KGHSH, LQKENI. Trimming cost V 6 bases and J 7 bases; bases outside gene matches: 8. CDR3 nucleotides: TGTGCCAGCTCCCCCCTAGCGGGGGGTAGGAATGAGCAGTTCTTC. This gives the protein CASSPLAGGRNEQFF.

CDR3 protein: CASSLLERGQAYNEQFF. DNA of the CDR3: TGCGCCAGCAGCTTGCTAGAACGGGGACAGGCTTACAATGAGCAGTTCTTC. The chain combines TRBV5-1 with TRBJ2-1, with 8 bases that match TRBD1. The CDR3 is 17 amino acids. Trimming cost V 1 base and J 4 bases; bases outside gene matches: 10. Germline CDR1 reads SGHRS; CDR2 reads YFSETQ.

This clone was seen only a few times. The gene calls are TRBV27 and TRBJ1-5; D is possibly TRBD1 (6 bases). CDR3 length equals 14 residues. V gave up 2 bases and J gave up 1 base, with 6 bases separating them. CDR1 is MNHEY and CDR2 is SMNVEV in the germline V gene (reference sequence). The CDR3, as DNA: TGTGCCAGCAGTTTAACAGGGAGCAATCAGCCCCAGCATTTT. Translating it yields CASSLTGSNQPQHF.

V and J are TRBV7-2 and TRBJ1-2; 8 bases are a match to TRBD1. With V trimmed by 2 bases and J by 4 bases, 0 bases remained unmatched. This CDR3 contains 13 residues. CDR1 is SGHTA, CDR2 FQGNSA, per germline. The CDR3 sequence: CASSLTGGYGYTF. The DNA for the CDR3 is TGTGCCAGCAGCTTAACAGGGGGCTATGGCTACACCTTC.

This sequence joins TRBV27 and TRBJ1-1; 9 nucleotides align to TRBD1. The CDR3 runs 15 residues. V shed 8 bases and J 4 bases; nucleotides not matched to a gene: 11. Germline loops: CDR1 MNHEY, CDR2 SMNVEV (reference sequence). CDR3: CASGSLQGARTEAFF. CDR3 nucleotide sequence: TGTGCCAGCGGCTCCTTACAGGGGGCGCGCACTGAAGCTTTCTTT.

For the CDR3, the DNA is TGTGCCAGCAATAAGCCCCGGACAGGTGCGAACACTGAAGCTTTCTTT. Translation gives CASNKPRTGANTEAFF. The chain couples TRBV6-4 to TRBJ1-1; 7 nucleotides align to TRBD1. V trimming: 7 bases; J trimming: 1 base; junction bases outside the gene matches: 12. The CDR3 consists of 16 residues. CDR1 is MRHNA and CDR2 is SNTAGT in the germline V gene.

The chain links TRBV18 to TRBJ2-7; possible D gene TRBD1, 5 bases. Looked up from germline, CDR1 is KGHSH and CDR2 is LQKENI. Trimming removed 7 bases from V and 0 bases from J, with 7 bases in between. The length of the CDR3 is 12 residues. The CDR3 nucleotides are TGTGCCAGCTTGGGGCCCTCCTACGAGCAGTACTTC. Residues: CASLGPSYEQYF.